A selection of T cell receptor beta chains follows, all from one sample in a study of identical twins. In TCRdb, the 5' RACE reads were re-called with MiXCR into one record per CDR3 protein. The table lists about 470,000 distinct CDR3 sequences, approximately 24% of them singletons. These data are also associated with another study on T cells expressing NK-cell markers.

The specimen was CD4+ T cells sorted from blood. These receptors all stem from a woman aged 18-29 years in good health. Each CDR3 is given with its conserved first and last residue. The D gene is left open where the match is weak. Rows give clone size only sometimes, using once, few, many, or a class for an expanded clone.

abundance,j_gene,v_gene,d_gene,len,CDR3aa,CDR3nt
NA,TRBJ2-7,TRBV7-2,NA,13,CASSLPGVYEQYF,TGTGCCAGCAGCTTACCGGGGGTGTACGAGCAGTACTTC
NA,TRBJ2-1,TRBV5-1,TRBD2,20,CASSLPTPGTSGISYNEQFF,TGCGCCAGCAGCCTCCCAACTCCCGGGACTAGCGGGATTTCCTACAATGAGCAGTTCTTC
NA,TRBJ2-5,TRBV7-8,NA,13,CASSFRWEETQYF,TGTGCCAGCAGCTTCAGGTGGGAAGAGACCCAGTACTTC
few,TRBJ2-7,TRBV20-1,NA,14,CSARGTRSSYEQYF,TGCAGTGCTAGGGGTACAAGGAGCTCCTACGAGCAGTACTTC
NA,TRBJ2-7,TRBV6-5,NA,15,CASRLYRDLTYEQYF,TGTGCCAGCAGACTATACCGGGACTTGACCTACGAGCAGTACTTC
few,TRBJ2-6,TRBV6-1,NA,17,CASSRTGRYSGANVLTF,TGTGCCAGCAGCCGGACGGGACGTTACTCTGGGGCCAACGTCCTGACTTTC
NA,TRBJ2-1,TRBV5-1,NA,14,CASSLAAVTGEQFF,TGCGCCAGCAGCTTGGCCGCCGTGACCGGTGAGCAGTTCTTC
few,TRBJ2-5,TRBV7-9,NA,13,CASRIHIQETQYF,TGTGCCAGCAGAATACACATCCAAGAGACCCAGTACTTC
NA,TRBJ2-5,TRBV20-1,NA,11,CSARDLATQYF,TGCAGTGCTAGAGATCTAGCCACCCAGTACTTC
once,TRBJ2-3,TRBV3-1,NA,13,CASSHWGGDTQYF,TGTGCCAGCAGCCATTGGGGAGGAGATACGCAGTATTTT
NA,TRBJ2-7,TRBV5-8,NA,13,CASSRGSHREQYF,TGTGCCAGCAGCCGCGGCAGCCATCGGGAGCAGTACTTC
few,TRBJ1-2,TRBV24-1,TRBD1,18,CATSESPNKQGAVRGYTF,TGTGCCACCAGTGAATCGCCAAATAAACAGGGGGCTGTTCGTGGCTACACCTTC
NA,TRBJ1-1,TRBV7-8,NA,15,CASSLAEQLNTEAFF,TGTGCCAGCAGCTTAGCGGAACAGTTGAACACTGAAGCTTTCTTT
once,TRBJ1-6,TRBV9,NA,15,CASTKVVGDNSPLHF,TGTGCCAGCACCAAAGTTGTGGGAGATAATTCACCCCTCCACTTT
few,TRBJ2-7,TRBV3-1,NA,13,CASSQEGGYEQYF,TGTGCCAGCAGCCAAGAGGGGGGTTACGAGCAGTACTTC
few,TRBJ1-2,TRBV5-8,NA,14,CASSYLTGDYGYTF,TGTGCCAGCAGCTATCTTACAGGAGACTATGGCTACACCTTC
NA,TRBJ1-1,TRBV7-2,TRBD1,14,CASSLLWLNRGAFF,TGTGCCAGCAGCTTATTGTGGCTTAACAGGGGGGCTTTCTTT
few,TRBJ2-1,TRBV3-1,TRBD2,15,CASSLPLAGYNEQFF,TGTGCCAGCAGCCTCCCACTAGCGGGCTACAATGAGCAGTTCTTC
few,TRBJ2-7,TRBV2,NA,13,CASLPNRFNEQYF,TGTGCCAGCCTCCCGAACCGGTTTAACGAGCAGTACTTC
NA,TRBJ2-7,TRBV20-1,TRBD2,15,CSARSSGRAGYEQYF,TGCAGTGCTAGATCTAGCGGGAGGGCCGGGTACGAGCAGTACTTC
NA,TRBJ2-7,TRBV25-1,NA,12,CASKPPFYEQYF,TGTGCCAGCAAACCTCCTTTTTACGAGCAGTACTTC
few,TRBJ2-7,TRBV10-3,NA,12,CATGPSSYEQYF,TGTGCCACCGGGCCCAGCTCCTACGAGCAGTACTTC
NA,TRBJ2-7,TRBV7-9,TRBD2,14,CASSLSLAGETPYF,TGTGCCAGCAGCTTATCACTAGCGGGGGAAACTCCGTACTTC
few,TRBJ2-2,TRBV7-2,NA,15,CASSQRQYNTGELFF,TGTGCCAGCAGCCAAAGACAGTATAACACCGGGGAGCTGTTTTTT
NA,TRBJ2-7,TRBV5-6,NA,16,CASSWGQGRIRYEQYF,TGTGCCAGCAGCTGGGGGCAGGGCAGGATCCGCTACGAGCAGTACTTC
few,TRBJ1-5,TRBV5-1,NA,15,CASSLATGGDQPQHF,TGCGCCAGCAGCTTGGCGACAGGAGGTGATCAGCCCCAGCATTTT
NA,TRBJ1-1,TRBV20-1,TRBD1,12,CSADPGGDEAFF,TGCAGTGCGGATCCAGGGGGCGATGAAGCTTTCTTT
NA,TRBJ1-4,TRBV28,TRBD1,17,CASSLSGPGQVNEKLFF,TGTGCCAGCAGCTTGAGTGGCCCGGGACAGGTGAATGAAAAACTGTTTTTT
many,TRBJ1-4,TRBV5-1,TRBD1,16,CASSSGGTATNEKLFF,TGCGCCAGCAGCAGTGGGGGGACAGCCACTAATGAAAAACTGTTTTTT
few,TRBJ1-1,TRBV5-1,NA,12,CASSLLGGKAFF,TGCGCCAGCAGCCTCTTAGGGGGGAAAGCTTTCTTT
NA,TRBJ2-2,TRBV12-3/TRBV12-4,TRBD2,15,CASSKGLASTGELFF,TGTGCCAGCAGCAAGGGACTAGCGTCCACCGGGGAGCTGTTTTTT
few,TRBJ1-1,TRBV25-1,NA,14,CASSEPGTGRGAFF,TGTGCCAGCAGTGAACCTGGCACCGGTAGGGGAGCTTTCTTT
NA,TRBJ2-1,TRBV10-1,TRBD2,15,CASSEGSGGLNEQFF,TGCGCCAGCAGTGAGGGGAGCGGGGGGCTTAATGAGCAGTTCTTC
few,TRBJ2-1,TRBV20-1,NA,11,CSAGGYVEQFF,TGCAGTGCTGGTGGGTATGTTGAGCAGTTCTTC
many,TRBJ2-6,TRBV25-1,NA,13,CASSDSGANVLTF,TGTGCCAGCAGTGACTCTGGGGCCAACGTCCTGACTTTC
few,TRBJ2-5,TRBV2,NA,12,CASALGSETQYF,TGTGCCAGCGCCCTAGGATCCGAGACCCAGTACTTC
NA,TRBJ2-7,TRBV4-1,TRBD2,15,CASRPRAGGNYEQYF,TGCGCCAGCAGACCTAGAGCGGGGGGAAATTACGAGCAGTACTTC
few,TRBJ2-7,TRBV10-2,TRBD2,15,CASSDWLAGGHEQYF,TGCGCCAGCAGTGATTGGCTAGCGGGAGGCCACGAGCAGTACTTC
NA,TRBJ2-1,TRBV12-3/TRBV12-4,TRBD2,17,CASSLARGSGRYNEQFF,TGTGCCAGCAGTTTAGCGCGTGGTAGCGGGAGGTACAATGAGCAGTTCTTC
NA,TRBJ2-5,TRBV20-1,NA,12,CSALEGVETQYF,TGCAGTGCCTTGGAGGGCGTTGAGACCCAGTACTTC
few,TRBJ2-5,TRBV12-3/TRBV12-4,TRBD2,15,CASSLYGRLEETQYF,TGTGCCAGCAGTTTGTACGGGAGGTTAGAAGAGACCCAGTACTTC
NA,TRBJ2-2,TRBV3-1,NA,16,CASSRIQDFNTGELFF,TGTGCCAGCAGCCGGATTCAAGACTTCAACACCGGGGAGCTGTTTTTT
few,TRBJ2-1,TRBV28,NA,15,CASTTPMPYYNEQFF,TGTGCCAGCACAACGCCAATGCCTTACTACAATGAGCAGTTCTTC
few,TRBJ2-3,TRBV3-1,TRBD2,13,CASSGLAADTQYF,TGTGCCAGCAGCGGACTAGCCGCAGATACGCAGTATTTT
NA,TRBJ2-7,TRBV12-3/TRBV12-4,NA,13,CASSFGLPSEQYF,TGTGCCAGCAGTTTCGGGCTCCCTAGCGAGCAGTACTTC
many,TRBJ1-2,TRBV7-2,NA,16,CASSLRYQGKDYGYTF,TGTGCCAGCAGCTTAAGGTACCAGGGAAAGGACTATGGCTACACCTTC
NA,TRBJ2-5,TRBV7-9,NA,15,CASSLEAGGQETQYF,TGTGCCAGCAGCTTAGAAGCTGGGGGCCAAGAGACCCAGTACTTC
few,TRBJ2-5,TRBV5-1,NA,12,CASTDSQETQYF,TGCGCCAGCACGGACAGCCAAGAGACCCAGTACTTC
NA,TRBJ2-1,TRBV12-3/TRBV12-4,TRBD1,13,CARKGQSYNEQFF,TGTGCCAGGAAGGGACAGTCCTACAATGAGCAGTTCTTC
few,TRBJ2-7,TRBV27,TRBD1,16,CASSSPRGQGSYEQYF,TGTGCCAGCTCATCACCCCGGGGACAGGGGTCCTACGAGCAGTACTTC
NA,TRBJ1-1,TRBV10-3,TRBD1,18,CAISESRQGPIMNTEAFF,TGTGCCATCAGTGAGTCTCGACAGGGGCCCATCATGAACACTGAAGCTTTCTTT
NA,TRBJ1-1,TRBV7-2,NA,13,CASSLHQDTEAFF,TGTGCCAGCAGCTTACATCAGGACACTGAAGCTTTCTTT
NA,TRBJ2-3,TRBV29-1,NA,13,CSVGAGAQNTQYF,TGCAGCGTTGGCGCGGGGGCCCAAAATACGCAGTATTTT